This TCR beta chain was obtained from a study of T cells in Graves' hyperthyroidism and ophthalmopathy. This clonotype has a handful of counts. Amplified TCR beta CDR3 regions derived from RNA transcripts. First-round RT-PCR of the TCR CDR3 relied on the HTBI primer set. TCRdb reprocessed the multiplex PCR reads via MiXCR and lists one record per CDR3 protein. The table has around 300,000 distinct CDR3 sequences, roughly 15% seen once. Trimming pared 6 bases from V and 5 bases from J, leaving 9 bases between. Germline V CDR1 and CDR2: MNHNS, SASEGT. The CDR3 contains 12 residues. This chain uses TRBV6-1 with TRBJ2-3; D is perhaps TRBD2 (6 bases). The sequencing input was blood. The receptor's source is a woman aged 40 to 50 with Graves' hyperthyroidism. CDR3 region: CASRDYLDTQYF. In DNA form, the CDR3 reads TGTGCCAGCAGGGACTACCTAGATACGCAGTATTTT.